The source of this T cell receptor (beta chain) is a study of regulatory T cells in long-lasting Graves disease. Notes on the study in general: The sample size was small, and this may have reduced accuracy.

As to time point: newly diagnosed GD, antithyroid drugs for less than 3 months. Scientists built the TCR library using RNA that was extracted from PBMCs. The V end lost 6 bases, the J end lost 5 bases, and 14 bases lay between the germline ends. CDR1 SQVTM and CDR2 ANQGSEA come from the germline V gene. This CDR3 has 12 residues. This clonotype was seen at least ten times. The antigen remains undetermined. Arm-PCR with iRepertoire HTBI primers amplified the CDR3 regions for these TCR beta libraries. TCRdb processed the multiplex PCR reads anew with MiXCR; each CDR3 protein has one entry. This sample has about 470,000 distinct CDR3 sequences, with roughly 15% found just once. The sample also formed part of further work on T cells in Graves' hyperthyroidism and ophthalmopathy. As that study records: It was considered stable Graves' hyperthyroidism when ophthalmopathy did not progress within 18 months. The diagnostic basis comprised clinical symptoms, serum thyroxine and TRAb, thyroid ultrasound and orbital computed tomography.

This chain links TRBV29-1 with TRBJ2-7, with D uncertain. The specimen was peripheral blood mononuclear cells (PBMCs), collected at new diagnosis, from a patient treated with antithyroid drugs. The clonotype was recovered from a man aged 35 to 55 with Graves disease. The CDR3 coding sequence is TGCAGCGTAAGGAAATGGAACGACGAGCAGTACTTC. Its protein product is CSVRKWNDEQYF.